This TCR beta chain appears in the sequencing data of a study of T-cell memory formation after mild COVID-19. For the study at large: There were largely donor-specific TCR clusters.

MiXCR, run by TCRdb on the 5' RACE reads, gives a single entry per CDR3 protein. The sample shows about 360,000 distinct CDR3 sequences, approximately 14% of them seen only once. Study-level findings and limits: Some SARS-CoV-2-responding clones were already detected in memory before infection.

About this clonotype itself: As yet, its antigen is unknown.

J lost 4 bases, V lost 3 bases, and 4 bases had no gene match. This CDR3 is 14 amino acids long. Germline V lookup: CDR1 SGHTA, CDR2 FQGNSA. Specimen: PBMCs or a T cell subset sorted from them (not recorded which). This TCR came from a man aged 18 to 30 who had mild COVID-19 (a few samples of this study predate the infection). Cell type and time point are not known. The genes are TRBV7-2 and TRBJ2-7; 9 positions agree with TRBD2. The CDR3 loop reads CASSFAGGPYEQYF. For the CDR3, the DNA is TGTGCCAGCAGCTTCGCGGGGGGGCCGTACGAGCAGTACTTC. The full variable domain, in which reference TRBV7-2 and TRBJ2-7 provide the parts outside the CDR3, is GAGVSQSPSNKVTEKGKDVELRCDPISGHTALYWYRQSLGQGLEFLIYFQGNSAPDKSGLPSDRFSAERTGGSVSTLTIQRTQQEDSAVYLCASSFAGGPYEQYFGPGTRLTVT.